This passage covers 17 T cell receptor beta chains from one sample sequenced in a study of blood T cell repertoires in COVID-19. Produced via immunoSEQ multiplex PCR; TCRdb's table is partial and in-frame only. The sample records 150,000 to 200,000 clones, 88% being singletons. Sequenced material: peripheral blood. Receptors originate from a human donor in a cohort sampled during active COVID-19.

The chain joins TRBV5-8 to TRBJ1-3, with D unresolved. The CDR3 is made up of 13 amino acids. V lost 8 bases and J 2 bases, leaving 11 bases between the germline ends. Germline V gene data show CDR1 as SGHTS and CDR2 as YDEGEE. CDR3 sequence: CARRGRTGNTIYF. The DNA of the CDR3 is TGTGCCAGGCGAGGGAGAACTGGAAACACCATATATTTT.

The chain combines TRBV10-3 with TRBJ1-1; weak D call: TRBD1 (5 bases). The CDR3 extends over 14 amino acids. The V and J ends lost 4 bases and 3 bases respectively, with 12 bases between them. Germline V gene data show CDR1 as ENHRY and CDR2 as SYGVKD. CDR3 loop: CAISVDGGYTEAFF. DNA for the CDR3: TGTGCCATCAGTGTTGATGGGGGGTACACTGAAGCTTTCTTT.

The J gene is TRBJ1-6, the V gene TRBV2, with D perhaps TRBD1 (6 bases). The CDR3 consists of 15 residues. V dropped 5 bases and J dropped 6 bases, with 14 bases sitting between them. CDR1 and CDR2 from the germline V gene are SNHLY and FYNNEI. The CDR3 loop is CASSSQQGSNSPLHF. The CDR3 DNA reads TGTGCCAGCAGTTCCCAACAGGGATCTAATTCACCCCTCCACTTT.

V and J are TRBV7-2 and TRBJ1-2; 10 bases map to TRBD1. Germline V CDR1 and CDR2: SGHTA, FQGNSA. The trim removed 1 base at V and 8 bases at J, leaving 4 bases unmatched. CDR3 size: 14 residues. CDR3 region: CASSLDKTGGGYTF. The CDR3 nucleotides read TGTGCCAGCAGCTTAGATAAGACAGGGGGCGGCTACACCTTC.

The chain recombines TRBV19 with TRBJ2-7; perhaps TRBD1 as D (5 bases). V lost 1 base, J lost 0 bases, and 16 bases lay in between. The CDR3 runs 17 residues. CDR1 is LNHDA and CDR2 is SQIVND in the germline V gene (reference sequence). CDR3 DNA sequence: TGTGCCAGTAGTATAGGGGGCCATGGGCCGGTCTCCTACGAGCAGTACTTC. Translated: CASSIGGHGPVSYEQYF.

This chain links TRBV7-8 with TRBJ2-1, with D possibly TRBD2 on 5 matching bases. V shed 5 bases and J shed 8 bases, with 10 bases lying between them. Per germline, CDR1 SGHVS and CDR2 FQNEAQ. The CDR3 extends over 12 amino acids. The CDR3 loop reads CASSPRAHEQFF. The CDR3 DNA is TGTGCCAGCAGCCCGAGGGCCCATGAGCAGTTCTTC.

This clone has more than one count but fewer than ten. This chain joins TRBV10-1 and TRBJ2-2; 8 bases match TRBD2. The CDR3 has 16 amino acids. The V and J ends lost 7 bases and 4 bases, in that order; junction bases with no gene match: 11. In germline, CDR1 is WNHNN, CDR2 SYGVQD (reference sequence). In DNA form, the CDR3 reads TGCGCCAGCAAGTCGGGGGGGGCCCCGGGCACCGGGGAGCTGTTTTTT. It specifies CASKSGGAPGTGELFF.

The chain uses TRBV27 and TRBJ1-6; the match to TRBD1 covers 11 bases. V trimming: 3 bases; J trimming: 9 bases; junction bases outside the gene matches: 4. There are 15 residues in the CDR3. Germline CDR1 is MNHEY and CDR2 is SMNVEV (reference sequence). Written as DNA, the CDR3 is TGTGCCAGCAGTTTCACCGGGACAGGGGGTTCACCCCTCCACTTT. This translates into CASSFTGTGGSPLHF.

The genes are TRBV4-1 and TRBJ2-6; D is uncertain. With 4 bases removed from V and 0 bases from J, the gap between germline ends came to 10 bases. This CDR3 comprises 16 residues. Germline V lookup: CDR1 MGHRA, CDR2 YSYEKL. The CDR3 is CASSPTDSSGANVLTF. DNA of the CDR3: TGCGCCAGCAGCCCTACAGATTCCTCTGGGGCCAACGTCCTGACTTTC.

In this sample, this clone turned up once. CDR3: CSVATGSRYGYTF. The CDR3, as DNA: TGCAGCGTTGCTACAGGGTCGAGATATGGCTACACCTTC. The V call is TRBV29-1, the J call TRBJ1-2; D might be TRBD1 (6 bases). This CDR3 has 13 residues. V dropped 4 bases and J dropped 5 bases, with 14 bases sitting between them. Germline CDR1 is SQVTM and CDR2 is ANQGSEA.

V usage is TRBV7-2 and J usage is TRBJ2-3, with a possible D match to TRBD2 (6 bases). Germline assignment: CDR1 SGHTA and CDR2 FQGNSA. The ends were cut back, 5 bases at V and 2 bases at J, with 14 bases in the middle. This CDR3 region has 15 residues. The CDR3 nucleotides are TGTGCCAGCAGCGGGCCGGCGGGGCCCACAGATACGCAGTATTTT. Its protein is CASSGPAGPTDTQYF.

The J gene is TRBJ2-7, the V gene TRBV9; no firm D call. The CDR3 is 14 amino acids. V gave up 0 bases and J gave up 0 bases, with 7 bases separating them. Germline values: CDR1 SGDLS, CDR2 YYNGEE. The CDR3 nucleotides are TGTGCCAGCAGCGTAGACCACAGCTCCTACGAGCAGTACTTC. Residues: CASSVDHSSYEQYF.

The chain couples TRBV29-1 to TRBJ2-7; tentatively, D is TRBD1 (6 bases). CDR1 and CDR2 (germline): SQVTM, ANQGSEA. The CDR3 has 14 residues. The V and J ends lost 4 bases and 7 bases respectively, with 20 bases between them. CDR3 loop: CSVGTALGSREQYF. As DNA, the CDR3 is TGCAGCGTTGGGACAGCCCTGGGCTCGAGGGAGCAGTACTTC.

The chain links TRBV28 to TRBJ2-1; 7 bases agree with TRBD2. The V segment lost 2 bases and the J segment 6 bases; nucleotides outside the gene matches: 4. The CDR3 covers 14 residues. From germline, CDR1 is MDHEN and CDR2 SYDVKM. CDR3 DNA: TGTGCCAGCAGTTTACTAGCGGAGAGCAATGAGCAGTTCTTC. Protein: CASSLLAESNEQFF.

The count of this clone is one. The chain couples TRBV28 to TRBJ1-5, with D perhaps TRBD1 (5 bases). The CDR3 extends over 14 amino acids. Trimming removed 5 bases at V and 3 bases at J, with 11 bases between. Germline values: CDR1 MDHEN, CDR2 SYDVKM. CDR3 sequence reads: CASSNQGNNQPQHF. The CDR3 DNA reads as TGTGCCAGCAGTAACCAGGGAAACAATCAGCCCCAGCATTTT.

The V call is TRBV5-1, the J call TRBJ2-2, with 8 bases fitting TRBD1. With 7 bases clipped from V and 5 bases from J, the junction kept 4 bases outside the gene matches. Germline loops: CDR1 SGHRS, CDR2 YFSETQ. CDR3 size: 13 residues. The CDR3 DNA reads TGCGCCAGCTGTGGACAGGGAACCGGGGAGCTGTTTTTT. Protein sequence: CASCGQGTGELFF.

V and J are TRBV5-4 and TRBJ2-5, with D perhaps matching TRBD1 (5 bases). Trimming pared 0 bases from V and 2 bases from J, leaving 11 bases between. The length of the CDR3 is 15 residues. Germline loops: CDR1 SGHNT, CDR2 YYREEE (reference sequence). The CDR3 DNA sequence: TGTGCCAGCAGCTTGGGGCCCTCAGGGCAAGAGACCCAGTACTTC. It codes for CASSLGPSGQETQYF.